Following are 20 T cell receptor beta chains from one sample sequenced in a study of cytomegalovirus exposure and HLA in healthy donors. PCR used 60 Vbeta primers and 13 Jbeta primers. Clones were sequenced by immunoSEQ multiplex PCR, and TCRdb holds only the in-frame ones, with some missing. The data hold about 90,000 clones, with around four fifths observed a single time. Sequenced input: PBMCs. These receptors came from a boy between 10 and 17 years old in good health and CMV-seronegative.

For the CDR3, the DNA is TGTGCCAGCAACACTGCGGGGGGACCCCAGTACAATGAGCAGTTCTTC. As protein: CASNTAGGPQYNEQFF. This chain links TRBV28 with TRBJ2-1, with 8 bases that match TRBD2. The CDR3 has 16 amino acids. V was clipped by 7 bases and J by 4 bases; unmatched bases: 12. Germline lookup yields CDR1 MDHEN and CDR2 SYDVKM.

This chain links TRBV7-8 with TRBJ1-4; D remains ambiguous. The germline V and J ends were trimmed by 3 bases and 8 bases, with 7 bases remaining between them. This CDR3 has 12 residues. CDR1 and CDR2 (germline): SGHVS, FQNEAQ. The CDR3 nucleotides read TGTGCCAGCAGCTTTAACAGAGAAAAACTGTTTTTT. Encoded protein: CASSFNREKLFF.

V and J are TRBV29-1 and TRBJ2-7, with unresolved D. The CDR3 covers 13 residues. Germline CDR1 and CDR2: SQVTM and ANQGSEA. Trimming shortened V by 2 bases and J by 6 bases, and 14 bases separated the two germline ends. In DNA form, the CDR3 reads TGCAGCGTTGAATGGGCAGGTGGCGTCGAGCAGTACTTC. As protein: CSVEWAGGVEQYF.

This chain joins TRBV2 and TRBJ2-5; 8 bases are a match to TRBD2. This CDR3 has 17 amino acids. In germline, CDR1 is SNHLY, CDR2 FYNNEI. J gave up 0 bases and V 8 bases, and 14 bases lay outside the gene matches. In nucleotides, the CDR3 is TGTGCCAGCGTTATAGTTTTTAGCGGGGCCAACCAAGAGACCCAGTACTTC. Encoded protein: CASVIVFSGANQETQYF. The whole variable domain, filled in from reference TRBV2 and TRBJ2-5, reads EPEVTQTPSHQVTQMGQEVILRCVPISNHLYFYWYRQILGQKVEFLVSFYNNEISEKSEIFDDQFSVERPDGSNFTLKIRSTKLEDSAMYFCASVIVFSGANQETQYFGPGTRLLVL.

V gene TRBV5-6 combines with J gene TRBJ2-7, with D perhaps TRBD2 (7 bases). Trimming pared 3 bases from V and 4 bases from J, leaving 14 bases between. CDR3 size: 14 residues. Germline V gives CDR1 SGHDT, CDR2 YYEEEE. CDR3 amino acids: CASSWGGRRYEQYF. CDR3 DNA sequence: TGTGCCAGCAGCTGGGGGGGCAGGCGGTACGAGCAGTACTTC.

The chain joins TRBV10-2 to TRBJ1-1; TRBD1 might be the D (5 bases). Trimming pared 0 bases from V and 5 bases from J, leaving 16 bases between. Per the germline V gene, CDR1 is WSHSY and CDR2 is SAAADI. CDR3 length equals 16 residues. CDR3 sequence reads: CASSESLGEGGTEAFF. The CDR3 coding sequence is TGCGCCAGCAGTGAGTCTTTGGGGGAGGGAGGAACTGAAGCTTTCTTT.

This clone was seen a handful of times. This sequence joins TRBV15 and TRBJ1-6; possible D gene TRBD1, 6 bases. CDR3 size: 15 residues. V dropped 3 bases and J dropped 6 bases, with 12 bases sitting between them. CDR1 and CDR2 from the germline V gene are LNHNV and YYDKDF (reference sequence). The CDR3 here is CATSSVTGFNSPLHF. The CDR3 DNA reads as TGTGCCACCAGCAGCGTCACAGGGTTTAATTCACCCCTCCACTTT. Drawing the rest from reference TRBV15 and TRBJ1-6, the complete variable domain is DAMVIQNPRYQVTQFGKPVTLSCSQTLNHNVMYWYQQKSSQAPKLLFHYYDKDFNNEADTPDNFQSRRPNTSFCFLDIRSPGLGDTAMYLCATSSVTGFNSPLHFGNGTRLTVT.

The CDR3, as DNA: TGTGCCAGCAGTGACCCCGGACTAGTATCCAATGAGCAGTTCTTC. As protein: CASSDPGLVSNEQFF. The rearrangement links TRBV6-1 to TRBJ2-1; 7 positions match TRBD2. V shed 3 bases, J shed 6 bases, and the junction held 8 bases outside the gene matches. The V gene's germline CDR1 is MNHNS and CDR2 SASEGT. CDR3 length: 15 residues.

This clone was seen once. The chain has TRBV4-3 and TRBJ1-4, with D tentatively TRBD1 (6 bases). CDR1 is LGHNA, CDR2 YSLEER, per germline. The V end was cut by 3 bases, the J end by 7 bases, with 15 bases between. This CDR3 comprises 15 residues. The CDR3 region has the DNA TGCGCCAGCAGCCAGCTACAGGGAATTGGTGAAAAACTGTTTTTT. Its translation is CASSQLQGIGEKLFF.

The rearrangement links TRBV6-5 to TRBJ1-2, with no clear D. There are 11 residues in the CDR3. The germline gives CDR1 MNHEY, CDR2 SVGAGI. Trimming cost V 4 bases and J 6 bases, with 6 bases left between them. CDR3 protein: CASSSQNGYTF. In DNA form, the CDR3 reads TGTGCCAGCAGTTCCCAGAATGGCTACACCTTC.

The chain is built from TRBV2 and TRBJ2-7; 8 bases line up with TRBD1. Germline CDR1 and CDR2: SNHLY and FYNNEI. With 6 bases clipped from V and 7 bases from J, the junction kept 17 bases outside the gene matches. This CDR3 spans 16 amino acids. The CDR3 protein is CASRNQNGTGLKEQYF. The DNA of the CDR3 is TGTGCCAGCAGGAATCAGAACGGGACAGGTTTGAAGGAGCAGTACTTC.

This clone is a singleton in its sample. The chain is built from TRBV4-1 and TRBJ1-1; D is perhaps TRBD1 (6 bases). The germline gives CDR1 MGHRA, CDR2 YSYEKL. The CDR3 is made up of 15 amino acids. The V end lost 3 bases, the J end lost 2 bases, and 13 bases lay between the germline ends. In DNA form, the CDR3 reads TGCGCCAGCAGCCAGACCCAAGGGGGAAACACTGAAGCTTTCTTT. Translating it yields CASSQTQGGNTEAFF.

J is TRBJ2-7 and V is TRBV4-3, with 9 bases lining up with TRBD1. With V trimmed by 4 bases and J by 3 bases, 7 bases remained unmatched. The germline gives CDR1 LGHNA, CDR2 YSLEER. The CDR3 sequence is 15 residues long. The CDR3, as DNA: TGCGCCAGCAGCCTCACACGGACAGGGGTCTACGAGCAGTACTTC. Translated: CASSLTRTGVYEQYF.

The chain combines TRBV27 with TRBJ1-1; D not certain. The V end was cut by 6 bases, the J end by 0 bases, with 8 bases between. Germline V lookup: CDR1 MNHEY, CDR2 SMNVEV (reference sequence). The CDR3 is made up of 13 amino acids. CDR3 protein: CASREGLNTEAFF. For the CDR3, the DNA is TGTGCCAGCAGGGAGGGCTTGAACACTGAAGCTTTCTTT.

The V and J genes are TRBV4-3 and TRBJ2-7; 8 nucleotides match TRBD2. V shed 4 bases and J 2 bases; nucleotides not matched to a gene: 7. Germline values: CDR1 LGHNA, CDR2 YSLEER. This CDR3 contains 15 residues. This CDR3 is CASSPYSGKAYEQYF. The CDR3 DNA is TGCGCCAGCAGCCCCTATAGCGGGAAGGCCTACGAGCAGTACTTC.

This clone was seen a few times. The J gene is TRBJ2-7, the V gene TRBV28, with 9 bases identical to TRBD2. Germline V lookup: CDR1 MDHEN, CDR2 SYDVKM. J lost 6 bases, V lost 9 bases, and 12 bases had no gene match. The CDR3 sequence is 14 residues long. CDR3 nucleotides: TGTGCCAGTGGCATAGCGGGGGTTGGCGGCGAGCAGTACTTC. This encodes CASGIAGVGGEQYF.

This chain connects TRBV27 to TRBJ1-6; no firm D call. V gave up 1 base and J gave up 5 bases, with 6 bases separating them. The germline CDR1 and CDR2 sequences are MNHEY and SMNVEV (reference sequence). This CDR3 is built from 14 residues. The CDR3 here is CASSLFTDNSPLHF. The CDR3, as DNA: TGTGCCAGCAGTTTATTTACAGATAATTCACCCCTCCACTTT.

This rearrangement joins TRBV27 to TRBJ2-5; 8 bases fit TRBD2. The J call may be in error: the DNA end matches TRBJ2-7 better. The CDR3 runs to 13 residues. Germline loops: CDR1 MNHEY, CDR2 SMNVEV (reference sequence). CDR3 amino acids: CASSPRGGYEQYF. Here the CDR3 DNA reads TGTGCCAGCAGTCCTCGGGGGGGATACGAGCAGTACTTC.

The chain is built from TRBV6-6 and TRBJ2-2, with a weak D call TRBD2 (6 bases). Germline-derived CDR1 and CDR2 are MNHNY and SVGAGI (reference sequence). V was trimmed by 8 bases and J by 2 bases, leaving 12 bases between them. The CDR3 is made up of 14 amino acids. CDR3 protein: CASEGLLNTGELFF. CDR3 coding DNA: TGTGCCAGCGAGGGACTCCTAAACACCGGGGAGCTGTTTTTT.

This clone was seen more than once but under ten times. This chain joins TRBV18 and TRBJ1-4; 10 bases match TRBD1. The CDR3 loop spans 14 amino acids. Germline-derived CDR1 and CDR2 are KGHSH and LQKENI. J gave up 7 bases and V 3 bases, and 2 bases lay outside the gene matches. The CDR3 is CASSPGTGVEKLFF. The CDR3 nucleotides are TGTGCCAGCTCACCTGGGACAGGGGTTGAAAAACTGTTTTTT.